This TCR beta chain was recorded in a study of CD8 T cells in Susac syndrome (dated by TCRdb to between 2019 and 2020). Turning to the overall study: The study used repertoire sequencing to test whether antigen drove CD8+ T cell activation and differentiation in Susac syndrome. Beyond this particular receptor, the publication reports: The TCR sequencing and HLA analysis was acknowledged to have included a relatively small number of individuals.

Peripheral blood CD8+ and CD4+ T cells from healthy donors, Susac syndrome patients and multiple sclerosis patients were profiled by high-throughput TCR beta sequencing. The healthy donors served as controls matched for age and sex. Bulk CD8+ and CD4+ T cells were purified by magnetic negative isolation, whereas CD8+ TEMRA cells were enriched by FACS. Blood was drawn into EDTA tubes, processed within 24 hours, and PBMCs were isolated by density gradient centrifugation. PBMCs intended for TCR sequencing were cryopreserved in liquid nitrogen and were subsequently thawed in a 37 degrees C water bath. A purity of at least 90% was achieved for sorted or isolated CD4+, CD8+ and CD8+ TEMRA cells. About this clonotype: There is no known antigen for this receptor. Nothing much larger sits one base from this clone, and base qualities are not available.

RNA was extracted with the RNeasy kit and roughly 0.45 to 1 ug was reverse transcribed using random hexamers. The immunoSEQ multiplex PCR assay, which covers 54 Vbeta and 13 Jbeta segments, was used to amplify TCR beta CDR3 regions. Bias from PCR amplification was corrected by using a synthetic template baseline for primer optimization and for computational correction. Processing in the source paper ran as follows. Reads were annotated to V, D and J genes per IMGT and analyzed with immunoSEQ Analyzer, keeping only productive sequences. Clonality was calculated as one minus the Shannon entropy normalized by log2 of the number of productive unique sequences. For each patient and control, public and private clones were evaluated within the 100 most prevalent clones. A clone was defined as Susac-specific if it was absent from the healthy and MS cohorts, from about 1,100 published viral clones and from other ImmuneACCESS disease sequences. In-frame beta chains were kept once TCRdb had trimmed the public reads at Q25 with fastp and called clones with MiXCR. When rows share a CDR3 protein, they turn into one entry using the most common DNA and genes. The V and J calls and clone size come from TCRdb's table, not from the authors' own analysis. A total of more than 120,000 distinct CDR3 sequences appear in this sample, around 94% of them only once. The ten largest make up 0.075% to 0.09% of the sample.

The CDR3 holds 15 amino acids from the cysteine to the phenylalanine. The CDR3 DNA has 45 bases and is translated from base 1. Trimming costs V 0 bases and J 0 bases, and their ends lie 7 bases apart. CDR1 and CDR2 are drawn from the germline V gene: SGHDT, YYEEEE. The rearranged chain carries TRBV5-6 and TRBJ1-5, with no confidently assigned D gene. This clonotype was obtained from a human donor in good health. Sequencing input: CD4+ T cells from PBMCs. CDR3 region: CASSLADLSNQPQHF. The nucleotide sequence is given as TGTGCCAGCAGCTTGGCGGACCTTAGCAATCAGCCCCAGCATTTT.